The next 21 T cell receptor beta chains were all read from a single sample in a study of T cells after yellow fever vaccination. MiXCR, run by TCRdb on the 5' RACE reads, gives a single entry per CDR3 protein. The table records some 260,000 distinct CDR3 sequences, around 5.3% of them present only once. The sequencing used CD4+ T cells sorted from PBMCs, collected on the day of the yellow fever booster vaccination. These receptors all come from a man aged 18 to 35 who received the YFV17D yellow fever vaccine.

This clonotype was picked up many times. This chain uses TRBV6-2 or TRBV6-3 with TRBJ2-1, with TRBD1 identical over 7 bases. Germline lookup yields CDR1 MNHEY and CDR2 SVGEGT. Losses at the gene ends were 8 bases for V and 0 bases for J; bases not matched to a gene: 1. The CDR3 covers 13 residues. In nucleotides, the CDR3 is TGTGCCAGCCGGGACAGCTCCTACAATGAGCAGTTCTTC. It specifies CASRDSSYNEQFF.

The table lists this clonotype with many counts. The rearrangement uses TRBV19 and TRBJ1-1, with D perhaps matching TRBD1 (5 bases). CDR3 length: 16 amino acids. Trimming took off 6 bases at V and 7 bases at J, with 24 bases between the two ends. Per the germline V gene, CDR1 is LNHDA and CDR2 is SQIVND (reference sequence). The CDR3 DNA is TGTGCCAGTAGGCCATGGGAGGGGTCCCAACGGATTGAAGCTTTCTTT. Translation: CASRPWEGSQRIEAFF.

The chain has TRBV18 and TRBJ1-5; possible D gene TRBD1, 5 bases. The CDR3 is made up of 14 amino acids. Germline CDR1 KGHSH, CDR2 LQKENI. Trimming left V 5 bases short and J 4 bases short, with 12 bases between. The CDR3 spells CASSSGYRNQPQHF. CDR3 coding DNA: TGTGCCAGCTCATCAGGGTATCGGAATCAGCCCCAGCATTTT.

This clonotype was seen many times. The V and J genes are TRBV5-1 and TRBJ1-4; TRBD1 agrees at 7 bases. The CDR3 is 16 residues long. The J segment lost 4 bases and the V segment lost 3 bases, leaving 9 bases of the junction unmatched. Per germline, CDR1 SGHRS and CDR2 YFSETQ. CDR3 DNA: TGCGCCAGCAGCTCGGAAACAGGGGAGGTTAATGAAAAACTGTTTTTT. It specifies CASSSETGEVNEKLFF.

This chain links TRBV6-6 with TRBJ1-5; D is undetermined. Trimming pared 2 bases from V and 5 bases from J, leaving 7 bases between. The CDR3 runs 13 residues. The germline gives CDR1 MNHNY, CDR2 SVGAGI (reference sequence). Written as DNA, the CDR3 is TGTGCCAGCAGTTACAGGCAACATCAGCCCCAGCATTTT. Protein sequence: CASSYRQHQPQHF.

A few counts support this clonotype. The CDR3 DNA reads as TGTGCCAGCAGTCCCGGGGCCTACTCTGGAAACACCATATATTTT. Residues: CASSPGAYSGNTIYF. The chain has TRBV6-5 and TRBJ1-3; D is possibly TRBD1 (5 bases). Trimming pared 5 bases from V and 0 bases from J, leaving 11 bases between. The length of the CDR3 is 15 residues. Germline CDR1 is MNHEY and CDR2 is SVGAGI.

There are many counts of this clonotype. J is TRBJ1-5 and V is TRBV29-1; 9 positions agree with TRBD1. CDR1 and CDR2 (germline): SQVTM, ANQGSEA. The trim removed 6 bases at V and 6 bases at J, leaving 6 bases unmatched. CDR3 length equals 13 residues. The CDR3 reads CSVSTGGLQPQHF. In DNA form, the CDR3 reads TGCAGCGTGAGTACAGGGGGCCTTCAGCCCCAGCATTTT. The variable domain in full, completed from reference TRBV29-1 and TRBJ1-5, reads SAVISQKPSRDICQRGTSLTIQCQVDSQVTMMFWYRQQPGQSLTLIATANQGSEATYESGFVIDKFPISRPNLTFSTLTVSNMSPEDSSIYLCSVSTGGLQPQHFGDGTRLSIL.

A few counts support this clonotype. The chain combines TRBV7-3 with TRBJ1-5; TRBD1 aligns across 7 bases. CDR1 and CDR2 from the germline V gene are SGHTA and FQGTGA. The junction had 1 base not matched to a gene; V was cut back by 4 bases and J by 4 bases. This CDR3 has 13 amino acids. CDR3 DNA: TGTGCCAGCAGCTGGGACAGAAATCAGCCCCAGCATTTT. It is translated as CASSWDRNQPQHF.

Ten or more counts support this clonotype. This sequence joins TRBV7-3 and TRBJ2-1, with D maybe TRBD2 (7 bases). The CDR3 is made up of 15 amino acids. The ends were cut back, 2 bases at V and 8 bases at J, with 16 bases in the middle. Germline V gene data show CDR1 as SGHTA and CDR2 as FQGTGA. CDR3 protein: CASSLGGGPWDEQFF. The CDR3 region has the DNA TGTGCCAGCAGCTTAGGGGGGGGCCCCTGGGATGAGCAGTTCTTC. Based on the CDR3 plus reference TRBV7-3 and TRBJ2-1, the full variable domain is GAGVSQTPSNKVTEKGKYVELRCDPISGHTALYWYRQSLGQGPEFLIYFQGTGAADDSGLPNDRFFAVRPEGSVSTLKIQRTERGDSAVYLCASSLGGGPWDEQFFGPGTRLTVL.

CDR3 DNA: TGCGCCAGCAGCTTGGGGGGAAACCAAGAGACCCAGTACTTC. Protein: CASSLGGNQETQYF. The genes are TRBV5-1 and TRBJ2-5; D remains unclear. Trimming left V 0 bases short and J 0 bases short, with 6 bases between. The CDR3 contains 14 residues. CDR1 SGHRS and CDR2 YFSETQ come from the germline V gene.

This clonotype was observed many times. The rearrangement joins TRBV11-2 to TRBJ2-2; no clear D gene. The CDR3 loop spans 15 amino acids. Germline CDR1 reads SGHAT; CDR2 reads FQNNGV. Trimming removed 0 bases from V and 0 bases from J, with 5 bases in between. The CDR3 is CASSLDTANTGELFF. The CDR3 DNA is TGTGCCAGCAGCTTAGATACAGCGAACACCGGGGAGCTGTTTTTT.

This clonotype has just a few counts. This chain joins TRBV9 and TRBJ2-7, with no clear D. This CDR3 is built from 15 residues. V lost 0 bases and J 2 bases, leaving 12 bases between the germline ends. Germline V gene sequence: CDR1 SGDLS, CDR2 YYNGEE. The CDR3 loop reads CASSVDIGITYEQYF. CDR3 in DNA: TGTGCCAGCAGCGTAGATATAGGGATAACCTACGAGCAGTACTTC. Variable domain in full (rest from reference TRBV9 and TRBJ2-7): DSGVTQTPKHLITATGQRVTLRCSPRSGDLSVYWYQQSLDQGLQFLIQYYNGEERAKGNILERFSAQQFPDLHSELNLSSLELGDSALYFCASSVDIGITYEQYFGPGTRLTVT.

There are a few counts of this clonotype. The rearrangement links TRBV7-2 to TRBJ1-5; D is perhaps TRBD1 (6 bases). The germline gives CDR1 SGHTA, CDR2 FQGNSA. The ends were cut back, 5 bases at V and 7 bases at J, with 15 bases in the middle. This CDR3 comprises 14 residues. The CDR3 region has the DNA TGTGCCAGCAGCAAGGGGGGAAATGGGCAGCCCCAGCATTTT. It translates to CASSKGGNGQPQHF.

J is TRBJ2-3 and V is TRBV7-2, with 7 bases matching TRBD1. The CDR3 runs 16 residues. Germline CDR1 is SGHTA and CDR2 is FQGNSA. The V segment lost 6 bases and the J segment 0 bases; nucleotides outside the gene matches: 9. The CDR3 protein is CASSRQGGTSTDTQYF. CDR3 in DNA: TGTGCCAGCAGTCGACAGGGCGGTACTAGCACAGATACGCAGTATTTT.

V gene TRBV6-5 combines with J gene TRBJ2-1; TRBD2 matches at 7 bases. Germline CDR1 MNHEY, CDR2 SVGAGI. V lost 7 bases and J lost 5; bases outside the gene matches: 8. The CDR3 totals 14 residues. The DNA of the CDR3 is TGTGCCAGCAAGCTGGGGACTAACAACAATGAGCAGTTCTTC. Residues: CASKLGTNNNEQFF.

The chain combines TRBV4-3 with TRBJ2-1, with 9 positions matching TRBD2. J gave up 4 bases and V 0 bases, and 4 bases lay outside the gene matches. The V gene's germline CDR1 is LGHNA and CDR2 YSLEER. The CDR3 contains 16 residues. The CDR3 DNA is TGCGCCAGCAGCCAAGATGCGGGGGGGGGATACAATGAGCAGTTCTTC. The encoded protein is CASSQDAGGGYNEQFF.

The rearrangement joins TRBV7-9 to TRBJ2-3; 7 nucleotides align to TRBD2. This CDR3 has 13 residues. Trimming removed 3 bases from V and 7 bases from J; junction bases left unmatched: 4. Germline lookup yields CDR1 SEHNR and CDR2 FQNEAQ (reference sequence). CDR3 protein: CASSLGGVNTQYF. DNA for the CDR3: TGTGCCAGCAGCTTGGGAGGGGTGAATACGCAGTATTTT.

This clonotype has a handful of counts. This chain connects TRBV5-6 to TRBJ2-7; D is undetermined. The germline V gene has CDR1 SGHDT and CDR2 YYEEEE. CDR3 length: 11 amino acids. V lost 1 base to trimming and J lost 6 bases, with 5 bases between them. In DNA form, the CDR3 reads TGTGCCAGCAGCTTGTATGCCGAGCAGTACTTC. Encoded protein: CASSLYAEQYF.

CDR3 in amino acids: CASSYEPATEKLFF. The CDR3 DNA is TGTGCCAGCAGTTACGAGCCAGCAACTGAAAAACTGTTTTTT. The gene calls are TRBV6-2 or TRBV6-3 and TRBJ1-4; D call uncertain. The CDR3 contains 14 residues. Trimming took off 2 bases at V and 7 bases at J, with 11 bases between the two ends. CDR1 and CDR2 from the germline V gene are MNHEY and SVGEGT.

The sample holds a few counts of this clonotype. The CDR3 DNA sequence: TGCAGCGTTGAAGGTAGGGGCCAGGCTGAAGCTTTCTTT. Residues: CSVEGRGQAEAFF. The V call is TRBV29-1, the J call TRBJ1-1; maybe TRBD1 (5 bases). The ends were cut back, 1 base at V and 6 bases at J, with 12 bases in the middle. CDR1 is SQVTM and CDR2 is ANQGSEA in the germline V gene. The length of the CDR3 is 13 residues.

This rearrangement joins TRBV7-6 to TRBJ2-5, with 7 nucleotides matching TRBD2. Germline CDR1 is SGHVS and CDR2 is FNYEAQ. Trimming at V came to 1 base and at J to 8 bases, leaving 10 bases not matched to a gene. This CDR3 spans 15 amino acids. The CDR3 sequence: CASSLGASGQLTQYF. CDR3 in DNA: TGTGCCAGCAGCTTAGGAGCTAGCGGTCAGCTTACCCAGTACTTC.